These 24 T cell receptor beta chains came from one sample sequenced in a study of CD8 T cells in ankylosing spondylitis. TCRdb called the 5' RACE reads again in MiXCR, with one record for every CDR3 protein. This sample carries under 150,000 distinct CDR3 sequences, 9.5% to 12% of them seen once, and the ten largest clones take less than 5%. Sequencing was done on a sample of blood, either unsorted or a sorted T cell fraction (not recorded which). The receptors were gathered from a female donor with ankylosing spondylitis or in good health (not recorded which).

In this sample, this clonotype turned up many times. The chain couples TRBV3-1 to TRBJ2-1; D possibly matches TRBD1 or TRBD2 (5 bases each). The CDR3 is made up of 12 amino acids. With 4 bases removed from V and 10 bases from J, the gap between germline ends came to 11 bases. The germline V gene encodes CDR1 LGHDT and CDR2 YNNKEL (reference sequence). CDR3 DNA: TGTGCCAGCAGCCTCTACGGGGCGGAGCAGTTCTTC. Protein sequence: CASSLYGAEQFF.

This clonotype occurred many times. This sequence joins TRBV12-3 or TRBV12-4 and TRBJ1-1; perhaps TRBD1 as D (6 bases). Trimming removed 3 bases at V and 4 bases at J, with 9 bases between. The CDR3 runs 13 residues. As DNA, the CDR3 is TGTGCCAGCAGTTTTCAGGACAGCACTGAAGCTTTCTTT. This translates into CASSFQDSTEAFF.

This clonotype occurred many times. This chain joins TRBV3-1 and TRBJ2-4, with TRBD2 matching over 12 bases. CDR3 length equals 15 residues. The V segment lost 1 base and the J segment 7 bases; nucleotides outside the gene matches: 2. From germline, CDR1 is LGHDT and CDR2 YNNKEL (reference sequence). CDR3 sequence reads: CASSQGLAGGNIQYF. The CDR3 coding sequence is TGTGCCAGCAGCCAAGGTCTAGCGGGGGGGAACATTCAGTACTTC.

This clonotype was detected many times. CDR3 DNA sequence: TGTGCCAGCACCGGAGGTGTAATGGACGCAGGCCGGTTAGGTGAGCAGTTCTTC. Protein product: CASTGGVMDAGRLGEQFF. The V and J genes are TRBV5-6 and TRBJ2-1; D is possibly TRBD2 (5 bases). The CDR3 extends over 18 amino acids. The V end was cut by 6 bases, the J end by 9 bases, with 31 bases between. CDR1 is SGHDT and CDR2 is YYEEEE in the germline V gene.

This clonotype was counted many times. In DNA form, the CDR3 reads TGCGCCAGCAGCCTCCAGCACCCGACTGATACTAGCACAGATACGCAGTATTTT. Its protein product is CASSLQHPTDTSTDTQYF. V gene TRBV4-1 combines with J gene TRBJ2-3; no clear D gene. In germline, CDR1 is MGHRA, CDR2 YSYEKL. Trimming took 4 bases from V and 0 from J, leaving 20 bases between them. The CDR3 extends over 18 amino acids.

CDR3 DNA: TGTGCCTGGAGTGTAGGTTCAAGGGGTGAGCAGTTCTTC. Translated: CAWSVGSRGEQFF. The V gene is TRBV30, the J gene TRBJ2-1; tentatively, D is TRBD1 (5 bases). V gave up 0 bases and J gave up 9 bases, with 12 bases separating them. The CDR3 loop spans 13 amino acids. Germline values: CDR1 GTSNPN, CDR2 SVGIG (reference sequence).

In this sample, this clonotype turned up many times. The rearrangement links TRBV5-1 to TRBJ2-3; D not certain. The CDR3 sequence is 13 residues long. CDR1 and CDR2 (germline): SGHRS, YFSETQ. V was shortened by 3 bases and J by 2 bases, with 7 bases between the two germline ends. CDR3 residues: CASSSSNTDTQYF. As DNA, the CDR3 is TGCGCCAGCAGCTCGTCGAACACAGATACGCAGTATTTT.

This clonotype was counted ten times or more. The chain carries TRBV5-1 and TRBJ2-1; 7 nucleotides line up with TRBD2. CDR1 and CDR2 (germline): SGHRS, YFSETQ. The length of the CDR3 is 16 residues. V lost 0 bases and J lost 7; bases outside the gene matches: 10. CDR3 sequence reads: CASSLAGREALNEQFF. CDR3 DNA: TGCGCCAGCAGCTTGGCCGGACGGGAGGCCCTTAATGAGCAGTTCTTC. The full variable domain, rest sourced from reference TRBV5-1 and TRBJ2-1, is KAGVTQTPRYLIKTRGQQVTLSCSPISGHRSVSWYQQTPGQGLQFLFEYFSETQRNKGNFPGRFSGRQFSNSRSEMNVSTLELGDSALYLCASSLAGREALNEQFFGPGTRLTVL.

At least ten counts were recorded for this clonotype. The chain uses TRBV5-5 and TRBJ2-3, with D tentatively TRBD2 (6 bases). The CDR3 spans 16 residues. Germline values: CDR1 SGHKS, CDR2 YYEKEE (reference sequence). The ends were cut back, 0 bases at V and 1 base at J, with 12 bases in the middle. The CDR3 sequence: CASSLAWRDRTDTQYF. CDR3 nucleotides: TGTGCCAGCAGCTTGGCCTGGCGGGATCGCACAGATACGCAGTATTTT.

This clonotype was seen many times. In DNA, the CDR3 is TGCAGTGCCTCTAAGGGCGGGGGGATGGAGCAGTTCTTC. Protein: CSASKGGGMEQFF. The V call is TRBV20-1, the J call TRBJ2-1; the match to TRBD2 covers 8 bases. The CDR3 has 13 residues. CDR1 is DFQATT, CDR2 SNEGSKA, per germline (reference sequence). Unmatched junction bases numbered 11, after V lost 6 bases and J lost 10 bases.

This clonotype was detected ten times or more. The chain carries TRBV6-4 and TRBJ1-5; no definite D call. The ends were cut back, 0 bases at V and 5 bases at J, with 5 bases in the middle. This CDR3 has 13 amino acids. Germline V gene data show CDR1 as MRHNA and CDR2 as SNTAGT. The CDR3 loop reads CASSDSGYQPQHF. DNA for the CDR3: TGTGCCAGCAGTGACTCTGGTTATCAGCCCCAGCATTTT.

As concerns this clonotype: Given a much more abundant clone one base away, this may be a read error. The chain employs TRBV27 and TRBJ2-6; possible D gene TRBD1, 8 bases. The V gene lost 11 bases and the J gene lost 3 bases, with 20 bases spanning the gap. CDR1 MNHEY and CDR2 SMNVEV come from the germline V gene (reference sequence). This CDR3 has 16 residues. This CDR3 reads CASHRGGFIGANVLTF. The DNA for the CDR3 is TGTGCCTCCCACAGGGGGGGTTTCATTGGGGCCAACGTCCTGACTTTC.

A single count supports this clonotype. Being one base from a much bigger clone, this may be a read error. The J gene is TRBJ2-1, the V gene TRBV24-1; 8 nucleotides agree with TRBD2. CDR3 length equals 16 residues. Germline assignment: CDR1 KGHDR and CDR2 SFDVKD. The CDR3 DNA is TGTGCCACCAGTGAGCCCAGCGGGAGCTCCTACAATGCGCAGTTCTTC. Protein: CATSEPSGSSYNAQFF.

This clonotype was seen many times. The genes are TRBV6-1 and TRBJ2-7; 13 bases match TRBD2. This CDR3 contains 16 residues. Germline loops: CDR1 MNHNS, CDR2 SASEGT. V shed 2 bases, J shed 3 bases, and the junction held 4 bases outside the gene matches. CDR3 DNA: TGTGCCAGCAGTGAAATGGGGACTAGCGGGGACTACGAGCAGTACTTC. This sequence encodes CASSEMGTSGDYEQYF.

This clonotype was seen ten or more times. The genes are TRBV12-3 or TRBV12-4 and TRBJ2-1; 10 bases line up with TRBD2. The CDR3 is 13 amino acids. The V segment lost 7 bases and the J segment 6 bases; nucleotides outside the gene matches: 3. For the CDR3, the DNA is TGTGCCAGCAACCTAGCGGGAGTCAATGAGCAGTTCTTC. Protein product: CASNLAGVNEQFF.

The table lists this clonotype with many counts. The rearrangement uses TRBV6-1 and TRBJ2-7; D perhaps matches TRBD2 (6 bases). The V and J ends lost 6 bases and 1 base respectively, with 19 bases between them. The CDR3 contains 16 residues. Germline V CDR1 and CDR2: MNHNS, SASEGT. This CDR3 is CASRDHSGGISYEQYF. The CDR3 nucleotides are TGTGCCAGCAGGGATCATAGCGGAGGAATTTCCTACGAGCAGTACTTC.

This clonotype was seen ten or more times. V and J are TRBV7-9 and TRBJ1-2, with D hard to call. CDR3 length: 12 residues. The germline gives CDR1 SEHNR, CDR2 FQNEAQ (reference sequence). The V gene lost 5 bases and the J gene lost 6 bases, with 10 bases spanning the gap. The CDR3 loop is CASSPRDDGYTF. In DNA form, the CDR3 reads TGTGCCAGCAGCCCCCGGGATGATGGCTACACCTTC.

Comments on this clonotype: Its ends do not fully match the called genes, so a read error is possible. The CDR3 spells CASSTIPGRKGSIQPQHF. CDR3 sequence (DNA): TGTGCCAGCAGTACCATTCCAGGGCGGAAGGGTAGCATTCAGCCCCAGCATTTT. This chain uses TRBV28 with TRBJ1-5, with D possibly matching TRBD1 (5 bases). Germline V gene sequence: CDR1 MDHEN, CDR2 SYDVKM. The CDR3 loop spans 18 amino acids.

This clonotype was counted a few times. J is TRBJ2-3 and V is TRBV7-3, with 8 bases fitting TRBD1. Trimming took 6 bases from V and 4 from J; bases not matched to a gene: 3. CDR1 and CDR2 (germline): SGHTA, FQGTGA. The CDR3 runs to 13 residues. CDR3 in amino acids: CASSLQGADTQYF. The CDR3 nucleotides are TGTGCCAGCAGTTTACAGGGGGCAGATACGCAGTATTTT. Full variable domain (missing parts from reference TRBV7-3 and TRBJ2-3): GAGVSQTPSNKVTEKGKYVELRCDPISGHTALYWYRQSLGQGPEFLIYFQGTGAADDSGLPNDRFFAVRPEGSVSTLKIQRTERGDSAVYLCASSLQGADTQYFGPGTRLTVL.

This clonotype came up many times. The chain has TRBV5-4 and TRBJ2-1, with TRBD1 matching 9 bases. Per the germline V gene, CDR1 is SGHNT and CDR2 is YYREEE (reference sequence). J lost 3 bases, V lost 2 bases, and 3 bases had no gene match. This CDR3 has 15 amino acids. The CDR3 sequence is CASSFRDRVYNEQFF. The CDR3 DNA sequence: TGTGCCAGCAGCTTCCGGGACAGGGTCTACAATGAGCAGTTCTTC.

The chain has TRBV11-2 and TRBJ1-2; 7 nucleotides agree with TRBD1. The CDR3 consists of 19 residues. Trimming cost V 1 base and J 2 bases; bases outside gene matches: 16. Germline CDR1 and CDR2: SGHAT and FQNNGV. The CDR3 coding sequence is TGTGCCAGCAGCTTAGTTCTTTTTGCCCGGGACAGAAAAAACTATGGCTACACCTTC. Its translation: CASSLVLFARDRKNYGYTF.

This clonotype has ten or more counts. The chain carries TRBV15 and TRBJ2-1, with D possibly matching TRBD2 (5 bases). The germline gives CDR1 LNHNV, CDR2 YYDKDF (reference sequence). With 5 bases removed from V and 2 bases from J, the gap between germline ends came to 7 bases. There are 13 residues in the CDR3. CDR3 sequence: CATSGSPYNEQFF. As DNA, the CDR3 is TGTGCCACCAGCGGGAGCCCCTACAATGAGCAGTTCTTC.

This clonotype was found many times. The chain joins TRBV29-1 to TRBJ1-1; D unresolved. V was shortened by 6 bases and J by 0 bases, with 5 bases between the two germline ends. The germline V gene encodes CDR1 SQVTM and CDR2 ANQGSEA. CDR3 length equals 11 residues. In DNA, the CDR3 is TGCAGCGTCCAGTTGAACACTGAAGCTTTCTTT. It encodes CSVQLNTEAFF.

This clonotype was seen repeatedly, ten times or more. This chain connects TRBV7-2 to TRBJ1-2; D may be TRBD1 (5 bases). V lost 5 bases and J lost 3, with 13 bases in between. Germline CDR1 and CDR2: SGHTA and FQGNSA. This CDR3 contains 14 residues. The CDR3 bases are TGTGCCAGCAGCCGGGACTTCTCTCACTATGGCTACACCTTC. It specifies CASSRDFSHYGYTF.